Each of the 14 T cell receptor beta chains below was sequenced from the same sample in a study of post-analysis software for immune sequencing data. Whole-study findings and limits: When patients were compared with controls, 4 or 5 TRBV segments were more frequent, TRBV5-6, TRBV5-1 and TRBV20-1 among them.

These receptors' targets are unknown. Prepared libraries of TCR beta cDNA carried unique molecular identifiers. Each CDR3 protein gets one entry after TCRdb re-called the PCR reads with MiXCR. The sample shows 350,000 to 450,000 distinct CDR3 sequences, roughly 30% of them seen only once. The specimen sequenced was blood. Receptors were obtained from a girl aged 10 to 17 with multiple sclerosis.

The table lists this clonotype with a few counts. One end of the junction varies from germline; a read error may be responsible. The CDR3 coding sequence is TGTGCCAGCGGTTTGGAGCATTCACCCCTCCACTTT. The encoded protein is CASGLEHSPLHF. This sequence joins TRBV12-3 or TRBV12-4 and TRBJ1-6, with D unclear. The CDR3 length is 12 residues.

The CDR3 DNA reads TGTGCCAGCAGTTCGACTAGCGGGGGGGCAATTCAAGAGACCCAGTACTTC. Residues: CASSSTSGGAIQETQYF. The chain couples TRBV6-5 to TRBJ2-5, with TRBD2 identical over 14 bases. Trimming removed 4 bases from V and 2 bases from J; junction bases left unmatched: 6. Germline values: CDR1 MNHEY, CDR2 SVGAGI. The CDR3 is made up of 17 amino acids.

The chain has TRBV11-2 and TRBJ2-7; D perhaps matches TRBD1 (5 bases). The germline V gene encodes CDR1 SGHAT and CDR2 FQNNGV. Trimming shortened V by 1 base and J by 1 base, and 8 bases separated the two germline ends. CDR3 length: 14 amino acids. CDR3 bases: TGTGCCAGCAGCTTAGTCTCAGGGTCCTACGAGCAGTACTTC. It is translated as CASSLVSGSYEQYF.

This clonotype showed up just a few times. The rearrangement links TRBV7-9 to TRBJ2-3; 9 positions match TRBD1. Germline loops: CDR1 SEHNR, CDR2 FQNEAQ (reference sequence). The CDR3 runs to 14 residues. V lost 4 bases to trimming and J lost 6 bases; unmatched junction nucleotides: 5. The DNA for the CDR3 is TGTGCCAGCAGCTACACAGGGGGCTCCGATACGCAGTATTTT. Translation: CASSYTGGSDTQYF.

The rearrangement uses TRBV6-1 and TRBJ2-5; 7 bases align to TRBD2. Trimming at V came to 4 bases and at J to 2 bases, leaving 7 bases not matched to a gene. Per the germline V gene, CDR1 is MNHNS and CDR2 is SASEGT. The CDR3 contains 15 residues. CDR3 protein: CASSGSGTSQETQYF. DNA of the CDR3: TGTGCCAGCAGTGGAAGCGGGACTTCTCAAGAGACCCAGTACTTC.

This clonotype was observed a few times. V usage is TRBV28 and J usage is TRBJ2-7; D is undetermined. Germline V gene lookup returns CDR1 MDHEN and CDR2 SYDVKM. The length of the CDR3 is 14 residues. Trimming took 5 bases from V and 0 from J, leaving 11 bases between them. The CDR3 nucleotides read TGTGCCAGCAGTCGACGGATCCTCTCCTACGAGCAGTACTTC. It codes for CASSRRILSYEQYF.

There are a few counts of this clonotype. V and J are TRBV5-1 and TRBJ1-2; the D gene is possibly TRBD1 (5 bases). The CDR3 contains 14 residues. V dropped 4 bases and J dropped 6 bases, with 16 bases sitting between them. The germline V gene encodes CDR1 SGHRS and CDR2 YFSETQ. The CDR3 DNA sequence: TGCGCCAGCAGCAAGACAGTTCTCGGGGATGGCTACACCTTC. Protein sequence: CASSKTVLGDGYTF. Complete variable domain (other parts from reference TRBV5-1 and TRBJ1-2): KAGVTQTPRYLIKTRGQQVTLSCSPISGHRSVSWYQQTPGQGLQFLFEYFSETQRNKGNFPGRFSGRQFSNSRSEMNVSTLELGDSALYLCASSKTVLGDGYTFGSGTRLTVV.

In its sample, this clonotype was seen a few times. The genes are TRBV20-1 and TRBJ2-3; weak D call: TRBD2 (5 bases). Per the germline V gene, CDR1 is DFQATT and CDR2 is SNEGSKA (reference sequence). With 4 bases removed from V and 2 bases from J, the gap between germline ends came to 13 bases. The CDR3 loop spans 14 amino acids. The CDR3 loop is CSATLADLTDTQYF. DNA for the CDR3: TGCAGTGCTACGCTAGCTGACCTCACAGATACGCAGTATTTT.

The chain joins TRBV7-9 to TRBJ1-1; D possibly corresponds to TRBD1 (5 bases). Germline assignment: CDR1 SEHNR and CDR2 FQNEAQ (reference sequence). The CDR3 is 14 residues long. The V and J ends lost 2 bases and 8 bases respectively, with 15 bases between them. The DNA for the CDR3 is TGTGCCAGCAGCTTAAATGGGGGGAGGTTCGAAGCTTTCTTT. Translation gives CASSLNGGRFEAFF.

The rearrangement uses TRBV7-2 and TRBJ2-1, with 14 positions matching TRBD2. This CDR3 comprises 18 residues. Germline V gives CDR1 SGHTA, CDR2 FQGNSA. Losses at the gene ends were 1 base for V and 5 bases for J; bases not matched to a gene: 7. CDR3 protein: CASSLESGLAGGDNEQFF. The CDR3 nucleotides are TGTGCCAGCAGCTTAGAGAGTGGACTAGCGGGGGGCGACAATGAGCAGTTCTTC.

For the CDR3, the DNA is TGCAGCGTTAGGGAGGAGAGGCGCTCAACCGATGAGCAGTACTTC. Translating it yields CSVREERRSTDEQYF. V and J are TRBV29-1 and TRBJ2-5; maybe TRBD2 (6 bases). Germline-derived CDR1 and CDR2 are SQVTM and ANQGSEA. CDR3 length equals 15 residues. V lost 5 bases, J lost 11 bases, and 27 bases lay in between.

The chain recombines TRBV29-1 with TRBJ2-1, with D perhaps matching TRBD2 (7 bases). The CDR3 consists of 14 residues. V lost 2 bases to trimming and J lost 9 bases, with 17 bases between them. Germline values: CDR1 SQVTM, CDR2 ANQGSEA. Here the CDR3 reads CSVEKEAGEGEQFF. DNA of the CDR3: TGCAGCGTTGAAAAAGAGGCAGGGGAGGGTGAGCAGTTCTTC.

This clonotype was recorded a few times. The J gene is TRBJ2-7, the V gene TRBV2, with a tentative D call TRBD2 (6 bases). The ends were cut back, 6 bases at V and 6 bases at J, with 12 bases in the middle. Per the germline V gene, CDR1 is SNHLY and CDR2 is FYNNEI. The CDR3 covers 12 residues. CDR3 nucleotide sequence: TGTGCCAGCAGGGCTGGAGGGGCCGAGCAGTACTTC. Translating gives CASRAGGAEQYF.

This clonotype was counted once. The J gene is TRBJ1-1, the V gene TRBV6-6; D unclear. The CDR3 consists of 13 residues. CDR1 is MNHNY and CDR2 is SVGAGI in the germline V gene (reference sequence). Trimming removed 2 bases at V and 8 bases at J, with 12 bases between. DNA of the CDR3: TGTGCCAGCAGTTACCGACCAGCGGCCGAAGCTTTCTTT. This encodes CASSYRPAAEAFF.